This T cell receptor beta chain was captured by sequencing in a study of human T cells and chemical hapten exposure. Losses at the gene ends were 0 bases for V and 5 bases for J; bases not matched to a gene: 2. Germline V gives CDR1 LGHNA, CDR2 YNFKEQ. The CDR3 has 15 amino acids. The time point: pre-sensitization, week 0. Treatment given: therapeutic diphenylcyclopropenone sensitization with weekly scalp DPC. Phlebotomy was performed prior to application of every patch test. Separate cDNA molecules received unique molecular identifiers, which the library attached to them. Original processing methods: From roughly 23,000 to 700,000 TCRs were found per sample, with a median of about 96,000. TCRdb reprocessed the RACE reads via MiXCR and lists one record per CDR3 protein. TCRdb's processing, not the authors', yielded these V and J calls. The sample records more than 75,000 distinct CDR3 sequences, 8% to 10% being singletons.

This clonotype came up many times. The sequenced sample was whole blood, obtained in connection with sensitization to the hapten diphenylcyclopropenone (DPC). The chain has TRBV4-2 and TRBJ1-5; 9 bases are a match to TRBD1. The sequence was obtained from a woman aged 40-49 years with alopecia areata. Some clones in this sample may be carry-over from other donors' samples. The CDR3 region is CASSQDGTGYQPQHF. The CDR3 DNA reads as TGTGCCAGCAGCCAAGATGGGACAGGGTATCAGCCCCAGCATTTT.